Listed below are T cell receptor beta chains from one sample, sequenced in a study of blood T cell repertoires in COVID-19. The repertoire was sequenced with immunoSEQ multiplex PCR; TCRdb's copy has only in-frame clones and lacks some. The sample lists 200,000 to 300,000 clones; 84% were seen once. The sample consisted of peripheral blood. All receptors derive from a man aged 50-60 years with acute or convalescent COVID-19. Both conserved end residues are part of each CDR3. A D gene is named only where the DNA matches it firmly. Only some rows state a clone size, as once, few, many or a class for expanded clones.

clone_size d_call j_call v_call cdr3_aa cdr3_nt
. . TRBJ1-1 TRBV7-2 CASSPSYIREAFF TGTGCCAGCAGCCCTTCGTACATCCGTGAAGCTTTCTTT
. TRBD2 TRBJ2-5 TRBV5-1 CASSLGEIAGITLETQYF TGCGCCAGCAGCTTGGGGGAAATAGCGGGAATCACGTTGGAGACCCAGTACTTC
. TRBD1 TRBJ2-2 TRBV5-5 CACARGLGTGELFF TGTGCCTGCGCCAGGGGGCTGGGGACCGGGGAGCTGTTTTTT
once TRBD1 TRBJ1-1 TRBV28 CASSSNRGGTEAFF TGTGCCAGCAGTTCGAACAGGGGGGGAACTGAAGCTTTCTTT
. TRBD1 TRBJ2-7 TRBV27 CASSRNTGQAQYEQYF TGTGCCAGCAGCCGAAATACTGGACAGGCCCAATACGAGCAGTACTTC
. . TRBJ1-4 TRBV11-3 CASSSVWGPNEKLFF TGTGCCAGCAGCTCTGTTTGGGGGCCTAATGAAAAACTGTTTTTT
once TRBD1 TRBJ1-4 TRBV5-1 CASSSGQGAEKLFF TGCGCCAGCAGCTCGGGACAGGGGGCTGAAAAACTGTTTTTT
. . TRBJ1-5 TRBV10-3 CAISEEGNQPQHF TGTGCCATCAGTGAGGAGGGTAATCAGCCCCAGCATTTT
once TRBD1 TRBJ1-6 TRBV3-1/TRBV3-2 CASSPRDRDGSLHF TGTGCCAGCAGCCCGCGTGACAGGGATGGATCCCTCCACTTT
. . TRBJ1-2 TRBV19 CASSRAEPNYGYTF TGTGCCAGTAGTAGGGCAGAACCTAACTATGGCTACACCTTC
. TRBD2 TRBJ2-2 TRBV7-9 CASSGGTSLFGELFF TGTGCCAGCAGCGGCGGGACTAGCCTATTCGGGGAGCTGTTTTTT
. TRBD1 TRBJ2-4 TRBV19 CASSARDRVNIQYF TGTGCCAGTAGTGCCCGGGACAGGGTAAACATTCAGTACTTC
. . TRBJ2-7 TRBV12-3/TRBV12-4 CASSFNLYEQYF TGTGCCAGCAGTTTTAATCTATACGAGCAGTACTTC
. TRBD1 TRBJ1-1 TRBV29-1 CSVRRDRELEAFF TGCAGCGTCAGGCGGGACAGGGAACTTGAAGCTTTCTTT
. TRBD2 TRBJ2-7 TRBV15 CATSRDPTSGIGHF TGTGCCACCAGCAGAGATCCCACTAGCGGGATAGGGCACTTC
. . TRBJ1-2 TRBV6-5 CASSYSGTGGAEGYTF TGTGCCAGCAGTTACTCGGGAACGGGGGGGGCGGAGGGCTACACCTTC
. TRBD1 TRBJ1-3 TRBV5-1 CASSSADRAPGNTIYF TGCGCCAGCAGCTCGGCTGACAGGGCCCCTGGAAACACCATATATTTT
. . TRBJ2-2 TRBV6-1 CASSERLSGTPNTGELFF TGTGCCAGCAGTGAACGGTTGTCCGGGACACCGAACACCGGGGAGCTGTTTTTT
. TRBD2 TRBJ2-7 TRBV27 CASSAKLADPYEQYF TGTGCCAGCAGTGCAAAACTAGCGGACCCCTACGAGCAGTACTTC
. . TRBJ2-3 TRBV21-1 CASTKVGGTAQYF TGTGCCAGCACTAAAGTTGGAGGGACTGCGCAGTATTTT
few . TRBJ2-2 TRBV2 CASGGGGYTGELFF TGTGCCAGCGGCGGGGGCGGGTACACCGGGGAGCTGTTTTTT
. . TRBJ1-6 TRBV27 CASSLRSYNSPLHF TGTGCCAGCAGTTTGCGCTCCTATAATTCACCCCTCCACTTT
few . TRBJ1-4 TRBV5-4 CASSFRGMGEKLFF TGTGCCAGCAGCTTTAGGGGCATGGGTGAAAAACTGTTTTTT
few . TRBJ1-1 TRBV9 CASSENTGNTEAFF TGTGCCAGCAGTGAAAATACAGGGAACACTGAAGCTTTCTTT
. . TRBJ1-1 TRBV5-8 CASSLAGALNTEAFF TGTGCCAGCAGCTTAGCGGGCGCCCTGAACACTGAAGCTTTCTTT
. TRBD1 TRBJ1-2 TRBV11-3 CASSAGQAGGYTF TGTGCCAGCAGCGCCGGACAGGCGGGGGGCTACACCTTC
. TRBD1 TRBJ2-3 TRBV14 CASSLLRDRGTDTQYF TGTGCCAGCAGCCTACTCCGGGACAGGGGCACAGATACGCAGTATTTT
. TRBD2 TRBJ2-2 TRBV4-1 CASSQVHMGLETGELFF TGCGCCAGCAGCCAAGTACATATGGGACTAGAGACCGGGGAGCTGTTTTTT
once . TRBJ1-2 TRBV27 CASSPLSPGAGYGYTF TGTGCCAGCAGTCCACTTTCCCCGGGTGCAGGGTATGGCTACACCTTC
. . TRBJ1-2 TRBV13 CASSSMGGQDGYTF TGTGCCAGCAGCTCCATGGGCGGGCAAGATGGCTACACCTTC
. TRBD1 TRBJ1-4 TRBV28 CASRPTGGYEKLFF TGTGCCAGCAGACCTACAGGGGGCTACGAAAAACTGTTTTTT
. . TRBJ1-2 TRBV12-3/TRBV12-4 CASSPQGRGYTF TGTGCCAGCAGTCCACAGGGACGTGGCTACACCTTC
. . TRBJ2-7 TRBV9 CASSGGLEGSYEQYF TGTGCCAGCAGCGGAGGGCTGGAGGGAAGCTACGAGCAGTACTTC
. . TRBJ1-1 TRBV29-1 CSVRGNTEAFF TGCAGCGTAAGAGGGAACACTGAAGCTTTCTTT
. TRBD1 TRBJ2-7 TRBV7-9 CASSPRDRDDEQYF TGTGCCAGCAGCCCCCGGGACAGGGACGACGAGCAGTACTTC
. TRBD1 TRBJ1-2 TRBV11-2 CASQGGADGRRLYGYTF TGTGCCTCACAGGGGGGGGCGGACGGGCGACGCCTCTATGGCTACACCTTC
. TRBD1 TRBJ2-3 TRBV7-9 CATQDRATDTQYF TGTGCCACTCAGGACAGGGCCACAGATACGCAGTATTTT
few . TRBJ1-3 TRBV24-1 CATSDTGSSGNTIYF TGTGCCACCAGTGACACAGGGTCGTCTGGAAACACCATATATTTT
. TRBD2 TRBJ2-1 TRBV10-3 CAIRTSGSRNEQFF TGTGCCATCAGGACTAGCGGGAGCCGCAATGAGCAGTTCTTC
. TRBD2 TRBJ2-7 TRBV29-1 CSISEMGRDDEQYF TGCAGCATTTCGGAAATGGGGAGGGACGACGAGCAGTACTTC
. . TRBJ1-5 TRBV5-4 CASSVDPLRGPNQPQHF TGTGCCAGCAGCGTCGATCCGCTCAGGGGCCCAAATCAGCCCCAGCATTTT
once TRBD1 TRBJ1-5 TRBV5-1 CASSFGTGYNQPQHF TGCGCCAGCAGCTTCGGGACAGGCTACAATCAGCCCCAGCATTTT
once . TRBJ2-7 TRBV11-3 CASSAGQPSYEQYF TGTGCCAGCAGCGCTGGACAGCCGAGCTACGAGCAGTACTTC
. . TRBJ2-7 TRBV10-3 CAISEVQGLSYEQYF TGTGCCATCAGTGAGGTCCAGGGCCTTTCCTACGAGCAGTACTTC
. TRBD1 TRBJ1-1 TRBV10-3 CAIRATTGGNTEAFF TGTGCCATCAGGGCAACGACAGGGGGGAACACTGAAGCTTTCTTT